This record covers a single TCR beta chain. TCRdb keeps only in-frame clones here, not all; method: immunoSEQ multiplex PCR. The repertoire holds some 180,000 clones, with approximately 85% as singletons. This CDR3 contains 12 residues. Trimming removed 1 base at V and 11 bases at J, with 11 bases between. Per the germline V gene, CDR1 is LNHDA and CDR2 is SQIVND (reference sequence). This sample stems from a study of blood T cell repertoires in COVID-19. Sequencing was done on a sample of peripheral blood. The source is an older woman with acute or convalescent COVID-19. The chain links TRBV19 to TRBJ1-2; D is undetermined. The CDR3 spells CASSIGMSSYTF. CDR3 sequence (DNA): TGTGCCAGTAGTATAGGGATGTCTAGTTACACCTTC.